The source of this T cell receptor beta chain is a study of beta chain features in type 1 diabetes. All of the isolated RNA was reverse transcribed, so expressed TCRB transcripts were sequenced. Generated by immunoSEQ multiplex PCR, the TCRdb table keeps only in-frame clones and is missing some. The table has 300,000 or so clones, around 8.5% seen once. Whole-study results and caveats: All four CD4+ subsets of Type 1 diabetes patients contained TCRB CDR3s that were moderately but significantly shorter.

CD4+ naive, central memory, regulatory and stem cell-like memory cells were sorted via CD45RO/CCR7/CD25/CD127/CD95/CD27. With respect to this clone: No antigen is known for it.

V shed 4 bases and J shed 3 bases, with 16 bases lying between them. Germline V gene data show CDR1 as SNHLY and CDR2 as FYNNEI. The length of the CDR3 is 16 residues. Specimen: central memory CD4+ T cells from blood. The sequence was obtained from a young man with type 1 diabetes. V gene TRBV2 combines with J gene TRBJ1-3, with D possibly matching TRBD1 (6 bases). The CDR3 loop reads CASSVKTTGFGNTIYF. CDR3 DNA: TGTGCCAGCAGTGTTAAAACTACAGGGTTTGGAAACACCATATATTTT.